The source of this T cell receptor (beta chain) is a study of blood T cell repertoires in COVID-19. Study-wide background: Sample material is recorded as cDNA or gDNA derived from T cells, B-cell-depleted T cells, or PBMCs.

Per the original methods: Nucleated cell counts were estimated from reference gene primer amplification. The table came from immunoSEQ multiplex PCR; TCRdb's copy has only in-frame clones and leaves some out. V and J calls and clone size are as listed in that table; D and trimming were resolved from the DNA. Of about 45,000 clones in the sample, approximately 83% were seen once. Trimming removed 4 bases from V and 0 bases from J; junction bases left unmatched: 3. Looked up from germline, CDR1 is LGHDT and CDR2 is YNNKEL (reference sequence). CDR3 size: 16 residues. This sequence was found in a man aged 80 or over in a cohort sampled during active COVID-19. Material for sequencing was peripheral blood. The V call is TRBV3-1 (or the pseudogene TRBV3-2), the J call TRBJ2-5; 12 bases agree with TRBD2. The DNA for the CDR3 is TGTGCCAGCAGCCGTACTAGCGGGGGGTACCAAGAGACCCAGTACTTC. Translated: CASSRTSGGYQETQYF.